This is a list of T cell receptor beta chains from one sample in a study of Ad26.COV2.S vaccination and SARS-CoV-2 variants. TCRdb keeps only in-frame clones here, not all; method: immunoSEQ multiplex PCR. The sample shows about 350,000 clones, around 90% of them seen only once. The sample consisted of peripheral blood, taken in a trial of Ad26.COV2.S vaccine versus placebo. The receptors were sampled from a person aged 18-65 years who received the Ad26.COV2.S COVID-19 vaccine or a placebo. Both conserved end residues are part of each CDR3. D genes are given only for firm matches. Clone size is not always given. Where it is, it says once, few, many or a class for expanded clones.

D gene	V gene	clone size	J gene	CDR3 protein	CDR3 DNA
-	TRBV3-1/TRBV3-2	-	TRBJ2-7	CASSEGVGFYEQYF	TGTGCCAGCAGCGAAGGGGTCGGATTCTACGAGCAGTACTTC
-	TRBV5-5	-	TRBJ2-5	CASSLGGGGQVRTQYF	TGTGCCAGCAGCCTTGGGGGTGGGGGCCAGGTTAGGACCCAGTACTTC
-	TRBV15	-	TRBJ1-1	CATSREVGVMNTEAFF	TGTGCCACCAGCAGAGAGGTAGGGGTCATGAACACTGAAGCTTTCTTT
-	TRBV6-1	few	TRBJ2-2	CASSEPGTANTGELFF	TGTGCCAGCAGTGAACCCGGGACTGCGAACACCGGGGAGCTGTTTTTT
-	TRBV7-8	-	TRBJ1-2	CASSFPGGHSFF	TGTGCCAGCAGCTTCCCCGGGGGGCACTCATTTTTC
-	TRBV7-8	-	TRBJ2-1	CATIGVADIRYEQFF	TGTGCCACCATTGGGGTTGCGGACATCAGGTATGAGCAGTTCTTC
-	TRBV19	-	TRBJ2-7	CASSIGPGGSYEQYF	TGTGCCAGTAGTATTGGGCCAGGTGGATCCTACGAGCAGTACTTC
TRBD1	TRBV7-2	few	TRBJ1-4	CASSLSLWGQGNEKLFF	TGTGCCAGCAGCTTAAGTTTATGGGGACAGGGGAATGAAAAACTGTTTTTT
-	TRBV7-6	-	TRBJ2-3	CASTLEGGTDTQYF	TGTGCCAGCACCCTGGAGGGTGGCACAGATACGCAGTATTTT
-	TRBV9	-	TRBJ1-5	CASSVEPDQPQHF	TGTGCCAGCAGCGTAGAACCCGATCAGCCCCAGCATTTT
-	TRBV30	-	TRBJ1-1	CAWSVRRDTEAFF	TGTGCCTGGAGTGTCCGGAGGGACACTGAAGCTTTCTTT
-	TRBV5-1	few	TRBJ1-6	CASSLNLGQGNSPLHF	TGCGCCAGCAGCTTGAATTTGGGGCAGGGAAATTCACCCCTCCACTTT
-	TRBV7-2	-	TRBJ1-3	CASSVRGGTGTSGNTIYF	TGTGCCAGCAGTGTTAGGGGGGGAACAGGGACCTCTGGAAACACCATATATTTT
-	TRBV4-3	-	TRBJ2-7	CASSPSRGSYEQYF	TGCGCCAGCAGCCCCTCAAGGGGGTCCTACGAGCAGTACTTC
-	TRBV5-1	-	TRBJ1-1	CASRTPGGVGNTEAFF	TGCGCCAGCAGAACCCCGGGGGGGGTTGGGAACACTGAAGCTTTCTTT
-	TRBV13	-	TRBJ2-4	CARQSRLFRNRTKNIQYF	TGTGCCAGGCAAAGTCGGCTCTTTAGAAATCGAACCAAAAACATTCAGTACTTC
-	TRBV6-6	-	TRBJ2-5	CASRGWQGPQETQYF	TGTGCCAGCAGGGGATGGCAGGGCCCTCAAGAGACCCAGTACTTC
-	TRBV7-9	once	TRBJ1-6	CASSLEVPSSPLHF	TGTGCCAGCAGCTTGGAAGTTCCCAGTTCACCCCTCCACTTT
TRBD1	TRBV27	-	TRBJ1-6	CASSVRTGANNSPLHF	TGTGCCAGCAGTGTAAGGACAGGGGCTAATAATTCACCCCTCCACTTT
-	TRBV29-1	once	TRBJ2-2	CSVDSATGELFF	TGCAGCGTTGACAGTGCCACCGGGGAGCTGTTTTTT
-	TRBV25-1	-	TRBJ1-3	CASTGTGSGNTIYF	TGTGCCAGCACCGGGACTGGGTCTGGAAACACCATATATTTT
-	TRBV29-1	-	TRBJ1-2	CSVEDLGSPNYGYTF	TGCAGCGTTGAAGATCTCGGCAGCCCTAACTATGGCTACACCTTC
-	TRBV27	-	TRBJ1-5	CASSLSGRLQPQHF	TGTGCCAGCAGTTTGTCGGGTAGGCTTCAGCCCCAGCATTTT
-	TRBV7-2	-	TRBJ2-2	CASIRERFTGELFF	TGTGCCAGCATCCGGGAGCGTTTCACCGGGGAGCTGTTTTTT
-	TRBV6-4	-	TRBJ1-5	CASSDLNGGKQPQHF	TGTGCCAGCAGTGACCTTAACGGGGGGAAGCAGCCCCAGCATTTT
TRBD2	TRBV25-1	-	TRBJ2-1	CASSELNEAGGYRNEQFF	TGTGCCAGCAGTGAATTAAACGAAGCGGGGGGGTACAGGAATGAGCAGTTCTTC
-	TRBV27	-	TRBJ1-1	CASSLSRTGGTEAFF	TGTGCCAGCAGTTTATCGAGGACGGGAGGGACTGAAGCTTTCTTT
-	TRBV5-6	-	TRBJ2-4	CASTSLSKNIQYF	TGTGCCAGCACCAGCCTGTCCAAAAACATTCAGTACTTC
-	TRBV19	once	TRBJ1-3	CASRGFRSTGNTIYF	TGTGCCAGTAGGGGCTTTAGGTCTACTGGAAACACCATATATTTT
TRBD1	TRBV15	once	TRBJ1-1	CATSRAGQGINTEAFF	TGTGCCACCAGCAGGGCGGGACAGGGAATTAACACTGAAGCTTTCTTT
-	TRBV25-1	-	TRBJ1-6	CASSPRLRGSPLHF	TGTGCCAGCAGCCCCCGACTAAGAGGTTCACCCCTCCACTTT
-	TRBV6-1	few	TRBJ2-7	CASSEIGGPSYEQYF	TGTGCCAGCAGTGAAATCGGAGGGCCATCCTACGAGCAGTACTTC
TRBD1	TRBV5-4	-	TRBJ2-3	CASSGRDSSPDTQYF	TGTGCCAGCAGCGGCCGGGACAGTTCCCCGGATACGCAGTATTTT
-	TRBV28	-	TRBJ2-5	CASSQRSPETQYF	TGTGCCAGCAGTCAACGATCCCCGGAGACCCAGTACTTC
TRBD2	TRBV4-2	-	TRBJ2-7	CASSQEASGLYEQYF	TGTGCCAGCAGCCAAGAAGCTAGCGGGCTCTACGAGCAGTACTTC
-	TRBV6-4	-	TRBJ2-3	CASSERGSTDTQYF	TGTGCCAGCAGTGAAAGGGGATCCACAGATACGCAGTATTTT
TRBD1	TRBV30	-	TRBJ2-7	CAWSKGGQGPYEQYF	TGTGCCTGGAGTAAAGGGGGACAGGGACCGTACGAGCAGTACTTC
-	TRBV7-2	few	TRBJ1-2	CASSAGHLYGYTF	TGTGCCAGCAGCGCTGGACACCTCTATGGCTACACCTTC
TRBD2	TRBV19	-	TRBJ2-3	CASSPTSGRADTQYF	TGTGCCAGTAGTCCGACTAGCGGGAGGGCCGATACGCAGTATTTT
-	TRBV3-1/TRBV3-2	-	TRBJ1-4	CASSLWGRLNEKLFF	TGTGCCAGCAGCCTCTGGGGGAGATTAAATGAAAAACTGTTTTTT
-	TRBV27	-	TRBJ2-1	CASTETGYSSYNEQFF	TGTGCCAGCACCGAGACAGGATATAGCTCCTACAATGAGCAGTTCTTC
-	TRBV4-3	-	TRBJ2-1	CASSPGGTIVHNEQFF	TGCGCCAGCAGCCCGGGTGGGACCATAGTCCACAATGAGCAGTTCTTC
-	TRBV6-5	-	TRBJ1-3	CASSYYPTGSGNTIYF	TGTGCCAGCAGTTACTACCCGACAGGCTCTGGAAACACCATATATTTT
-	TRBV19	-	TRBJ2-2	CASSIRGISTGELFF	TGTGCCAGTAGTATTCGGGGAATCTCCACCGGGGAGCTGTTTTTT
-	TRBV6-5	-	TRBJ1-2	CASSYSSGALAYGYTF	TGTGCCAGCAGTTACTCGAGTGGAGCCCTTGCCTATGGCTACACCTTC
-	TRBV25-1	once	TRBJ1-4	CASSETGLTNEKLFF	TGTGCCAGCAGTGAAACAGGCTTAACTAATGAAAAACTGTTTTTT
-	TRBV7-9	few	TRBJ1-5	CASSPTGNQPQHF	TGTGCCAGCAGCCCTACAGGAAATCAGCCCCAGCATTTT
-	TRBV19	-	TRBJ1-5	CASSKDGVSNQPQHF	TGTGCCAGTAGTAAGGACGGTGTAAGCAATCAGCCCCAGCATTTT
-	TRBV10-3	few	TRBJ2-1	CATSDREGNEQFF	TGTGCCACCTCGGACAGGGAGGGCAATGAGCAGTTCTTC
-	TRBV2	-	TRBJ1-3	CASSEMAGNTIYF	TGTGCCAGCAGTGAAATGGCTGGAAACACCATATATTTT
TRBD1	TRBV6-2/TRBV6-3	-	TRBJ2-5	CASSTPQGAGETQYF	TGTGCCAGCAGTACCCCACAGGGGGCGGGAGAGACCCAGTACTTC
-	TRBV20-1	-	TRBJ1-4	CSARRNEKLFF	TGCAGTGCTAGACGTAATGAAAAGCTGTTTTTT
-	TRBV12-3/TRBV12-4	few	TRBJ1-6	CASSTVKGSPLHF	TGTGCCAGCAGTACGGTAAAGGGGTCACCCCTCCACTTT